This TCR beta chain was profiled in a study of OX40 agonist ivuxolimab in advanced cancers. Background for the entire study: Ivuxolimab was an agonistic, fully human IgG2 monoclonal antibody directed against OX40 (CD134), a costimulatory receptor. Intravenous ivuxolimab was administered to patients every 2 weeks at six dose levels: 0.01, 0.1, 0.3, 1.5, 3 and 10 mg/kg. Among the roughly 50 dose-escalation patients, some 20 had hepatocellular carcinoma, roughly 15 melanoma, 9 renal cell carcinoma and 9 head and neck cancer. In the dose-escalation cohort, around four fifths of patients were male, and the mean age was around 65 years with a range of 23 to 79. Prior anti-PD-1, anti-PD-L1 or anti-CTLA-4 therapy was permitted, and checkpoint inhibitors had been received by around 39% of dose-escalation patients. Partial responses were achieved by three dose-escalation patients, of whom one had hepatocellular carcinoma and two had cutaneous melanoma. The point of sequencing TCRbeta in the periphery was to test whether ivuxolimab changed TCR sequence diversity and drove clonal T-cell expansion. The paper reports the monotherapy dose-escalation portion (N of about 52 patients) of the phase I ivuxolimab trial. Results and caveats for the whole study, not just this receptor: On average, CD8+ T cells showed more expanded clones than CD4+ T cells after ivuxolimab. At doses of 0.1 to 3.0 mg/kg, clonal expansion of both CD4+ and CD8+ blood T cells was observed from baseline to week 6. The antigen specificity of the clonally expanded peripheral T cells was not determined. Low levels of normalized T-cell clonal expansion were also seen in some patients who did not respond. Partial responders in the 0.1-3.0 mg/kg groups had among the lowest normalized peripheral clonal expansion, especially among CD8+ T cells.

On this clone: The antigen this receptor binds is unknown. Per-base quality was not reported, and no clone a single base away is much larger than it.

Cut back by 2 bases and 0 bases, the V and J ends lie 12 bases apart. Based on the germline V gene, the CDR1 and CDR2 sequences are SGDLS and YYNGEE. The CDR3 starts with the cysteine, ends with the phenylalanine, and has 15 residues. Just the 45-base CDR3 DNA is kept, in frame starting at base 1. Patients with a history of autoimmune disease or receiving systemic immunosuppression were excluded from the trial. In every dose cohort, peripheral blood was drawn for TCR sequencing at baseline, cycle 4 day 1, and cycle 7 day 1. The samples were drawn from a first-in-human, open-label, multicenter phase I dose-escalation trial of ivuxolimab. The trial enrolled adults with locally advanced or metastatic head and neck squamous cell, hepatocellular, melanoma or renal cell carcinoma. Before TCR sequencing, CD4+ and CD8+ T cells were separately sorted from peripheral blood. To sequence the TCRbeta CDR3 region, genomic DNA was isolated from the sorted cells. The immunoSEQ Assay was used to sequence the TCRbeta CDR3 regions. TCRdb's version of the immuneACCESS table is confined to in-frame rearrangements and falls short of the full clone set. An unresolved V gene accounts for under half of the shortfall where checked; the remainder is of unknown origin. In all, the sample holds tens of thousands of clones, and about 92% of those were seen once. The ten largest account for roughly 0.5% of the sample.

The source was CD4+ or CD8+ T cells sorted from blood, collected in a trial of the OX40 agonist ivuxolimab. The V and J segments used are TRBV9 and TRBJ2-7, with a tentative D gene TRBD2 over 6 matching bases. This clonotype was sampled from an adult with an advanced solid tumor such as melanoma, head and neck, liver or kidney cancer. The DNA sequence is TGTGCCAGCAGCGTTGGAGGGTTGGGCTCCTACGAGCAGTACTTC. Translated, this is CASSVGGLGSYEQYF.